These 32 T cell receptor beta chains were sequenced from one sample in a study of T cell responses to AZD1222 COVID-19 vaccine. The method was immunoSEQ multiplex PCR; TCRdb's version includes in-frame clones alone and lacks a portion of them. The table shows some 130,000 clones, with about nine tenths occurring only once. The sequencing here drew on peripheral blood, taken on day 0 of AZD1222 vaccination. The receptors shown here come from an adult in good health.

V gene TRBV11-2 combines with J gene TRBJ1-2, with D unclear. The CDR3 runs 12 residues. The V gene's germline CDR1 is SGHAT and CDR2 FQNNGV. V lost 5 bases, J lost 13 bases, and 17 bases lay in between. In DNA, the CDR3 is TGTGCCAGCAGCGCGCACGGACCCGGCGGCACCTTC. It translates to CASSAHGPGGTF.

This clone was seen more than once but under ten times. This CDR3 is CASSLVEGVYNEQFF. The CDR3 DNA reads as TGTGCCAGCAGCTTAGTTGAGGGGGTCTACAATGAGCAGTTCTTC. The chain combines TRBV11-2 with TRBJ2-1, with D maybe TRBD1 (6 bases). The length of the CDR3 is 15 residues. The V end was cut by 1 base, the J end by 3 bases, with 10 bases between. Germline loops: CDR1 SGHAT, CDR2 FQNNGV.

This chain links TRBV7-8 with TRBJ1-4; D is unresolved. Germline lookup yields CDR1 SGHVS and CDR2 FQNEAQ. V shed 5 bases and J shed 7 bases, with 11 bases lying between them. This CDR3 comprises 13 residues. The CDR3, as DNA: TGTGCCAGCAGCCTTAGGGAGGGTGAAAAACTGTTTTTT. Its translation: CASSLREGEKLFF.

V gene TRBV10-2 combines with J gene TRBJ2-4, with D perhaps TRBD1 (5 bases). Germline CDR1 and CDR2: WSHSY and SAAADI. V lost 3 bases to trimming and J lost 1 base, with 16 bases between them. The CDR3 totals 17 residues. This chain's CDR3 is CASSELRGEAAKNIQYF. Here the CDR3 DNA reads TGCGCCAGCAGTGAATTAAGGGGTGAAGCGGCCAAAAACATTCAGTACTTC.

This rearrangement joins TRBV27 to TRBJ2-3; D may be TRBD2 (6 bases). In germline, CDR1 is MNHEY, CDR2 SMNVEV (reference sequence). V dropped 7 bases and J dropped 1 base, with 12 bases sitting between them. This CDR3 comprises 14 residues. The CDR3 bases are TGTGCCAGCAATTTTGCGGGGCGCACAGATACGCAGTATTTT. Its translation is CASNFAGRTDTQYF.

The chain employs TRBV7-2 and TRBJ1-6; 7 nucleotides match TRBD1. V was clipped by 7 bases and J by 9 bases; unmatched bases: 6. CDR1 and CDR2 from the germline V gene are SGHTA and FQGNSA. The CDR3 is made up of 13 amino acids. Here the CDR3 DNA reads TGTGCCAGCACCCTCCGGGACAGTTCACCCCTCCACTTT. Its translation is CASTLRDSSPLHF.

The chain recombines TRBV7-2 with TRBJ1-5; 7 bases map to TRBD1. The CDR3 is 13 amino acids. Per germline, CDR1 SGHTA and CDR2 FQGNSA. Trimming removed 5 bases from V and 8 bases from J; junction bases left unmatched: 6. CDR3 residues: CASSNNRGEPQHF. CDR3 in DNA: TGTGCCAGCAGCAATAACAGGGGCGAGCCCCAGCATTTT.

The chain has TRBV6-2 or TRBV6-3 and TRBJ1-1; 9 bases match TRBD1. This CDR3 is built from 16 residues. In germline, CDR1 is MNHEY, CDR2 SVGEGT. Trimming cost V 4 bases and J 0 bases; bases outside gene matches: 6. The CDR3 DNA reads as TGTGCCAGCAGTTTACAGGGGGCTGATATGAACACTGAAGCTTTCTTT. Translating gives CASSLQGADMNTEAFF.

The chain combines TRBV7-2 with TRBJ1-2; D remains ambiguous. V lost 5 bases to trimming and J lost 10 bases, with 17 bases between them. In germline, CDR1 is SGHTA, CDR2 FQGNSA. The CDR3 is 13 amino acids. CDR3 loop: CASSEWAREDYTF. The DNA of the CDR3 is TGTGCCAGCAGCGAGTGGGCGAGGGAGGACTACACCTTC. The variable domain in full, with the rest retrieved from reference TRBV7-2 and TRBJ1-2, is GAGVSQSPSNKVTEKGKDVELRCDPISGHTALYWYRQSLGQGLEFLIYFQGNSAPDKSGLPSDRFSAERTGGSVSTLTIQRTQQEDSAVYLCASSEWAREDYTFGSGTRLTVV.

The rearrangement uses TRBV6-2 or TRBV6-3 and TRBJ1-2; the match to TRBD1 covers 8 bases. Germline V CDR1 and CDR2: MNHEY, SVGEGT. V shed 6 bases, J shed 5 bases, and the junction held 5 bases outside the gene matches. The length of the CDR3 is 13 residues. The CDR3 DNA follows: TGTGCCAGCAGCGAGACAGGGGTGTATGGCTACACCTTC. Translating it yields CASSETGVYGYTF.

The chain links TRBV28 to TRBJ2-7, with D uncertain. CDR1 MDHEN and CDR2 SYDVKM come from the germline V gene. The V end lost 7 bases, the J end lost 1 base, and 5 bases lay between the germline ends. This CDR3 region has 11 residues. CDR3 residues: CASKESYEQYF. DNA for the CDR3: TGTGCCAGCAAGGAGTCCTACGAGCAGTACTTC.

V usage is TRBV6-5 and J usage is TRBJ2-3, with D possibly matching TRBD2 (5 bases). This CDR3 is 15 amino acids long. Germline assignment: CDR1 MNHEY and CDR2 SVGAGI. V was pared by 5 bases and J by 7 bases, with 19 bases between. CDR3 sequence reads: CASSSPGRGTNTQYF. CDR3 sequence (DNA): TGTGCCAGCAGTAGCCCGGGTCGGGGAACGAATACGCAGTATTTT.

The chain couples TRBV15 to TRBJ1-5, with TRBD1 matching 7 bases. This CDR3 spans 16 amino acids. The J segment lost 5 bases and the V segment lost 1 base, leaving 8 bases of the junction unmatched. The germline gives CDR1 LNHNV, CDR2 YYDKDF (reference sequence). For the CDR3, the DNA is TGTGCCACCAGCAGAGCCGGAGGGGGCAGGGATCAGCCCCAGCATTTT. This codes for CATSRAGGGRDQPQHF. The variable domain in full, with the rest retrieved from reference TRBV15 and TRBJ1-5, is DAMVIQNPRYQVTQFGKPVTLSCSQTLNHNVMYWYQQKSSQAPKLLFHYYDKDFNNEADTPDNFQSRRPNTSFCFLDIRSPGLGDTAMYLCATSRAGGGRDQPQHFGDGTRLSIL.

The chain joins TRBV6-5 to TRBJ2-7; D gene uncertain. The V and J ends lost 6 bases and 0 bases respectively, with 9 bases between them. CDR3 size: 13 residues. In germline, CDR1 is MNHEY, CDR2 SVGAGI. CDR3 sequence: CASSQPDSYEQYF. CDR3 DNA sequence: TGTGCCAGCAGCCAACCGGACTCCTACGAGCAGTACTTC.

The rearrangement links TRBV5-1 to TRBJ2-5; 9 bases are a match to TRBD2. Trimming removed 5 bases from V and 4 bases from J; junction bases left unmatched: 6. Germline lookup yields CDR1 SGHRS and CDR2 YFSETQ. The CDR3 has 14 residues. In nucleotides, the CDR3 is TGCGCCAGCAGTATGAGCGGGGGGATAGAGACCCAGTACTTC. As protein: CASSMSGGIETQYF.

As for this clone: This CDR3 is also generated by other DNA sequences in the sample. V gene TRBV6-2 or TRBV6-3 combines with J gene TRBJ1-1; no firm D call. V lost 2 bases to trimming and J lost 1 base, with 5 bases between them. Germline loops: CDR1 MNHEY, CDR2 SVGEGT. The CDR3 covers 13 residues. CDR3 bases: TGTGCCAGCAGTTACGGTGAGAACACTGAAGCTTTCTTT. This codes for CASSYGENTEAFF.

The V and J genes are TRBV9 and TRBJ1-3; D is unclear. Trimming pared 1 base from V and 0 bases from J, leaving 8 bases between. This CDR3 has 15 residues. Germline V gene sequence: CDR1 SGDLS, CDR2 YYNGEE. DNA of the CDR3: TGTGCCAGCAGCGTACACCCTTTCTCTGGAAACACCATATATTTT. It codes for CASSVHPFSGNTIYF.

This chain links TRBV4-2 with TRBJ1-4; D is uncertain. Germline V gene data show CDR1 as LGHNA and CDR2 as YNFKEQ. The CDR3 is 13 residues long. Between the trimmed V and J ends, which lost 2 bases and 8 bases, there was a span of 9 bases. The DNA of the CDR3 is TGTGCCAGCAGCCAATTTACAGCGGAAAAACTGTTTTTT. It is translated as CASSQFTAEKLFF.

The chain employs TRBV9 and TRBJ1-1, with a possible D match to TRBD1 (5 bases). The CDR3 is 16 residues long. Trimming shortened V by 0 bases and J by 4 bases, and 16 bases separated the two germline ends. Germline loops: CDR1 SGDLS, CDR2 YYNGEE. The chain's CDR3 is CASSVGDRRRGTEAFF. CDR3 nucleotides: TGTGCCAGCAGCGTAGGGGACCGCAGGAGGGGCACTGAAGCTTTCTTT.

The chain links TRBV10-2 to TRBJ2-3; tentatively, D is TRBD2 (6 bases). V was shortened by 6 bases and J by 2 bases, with 12 bases between the two germline ends. Germline assignment: CDR1 WSHSY and CDR2 SAAADI. The CDR3 extends over 14 amino acids. In DNA, the CDR3 is TGCGCCAGCAGCCCGGGACTTCTCACAGATACGCAGTATTTT. Its translation: CASSPGLLTDTQYF.

This chain links TRBV5-5 with TRBJ2-7; 9 positions match TRBD1. Losses at the gene ends were 5 bases for V and 6 bases for J; bases not matched to a gene: 9. The CDR3 runs to 14 residues. Germline loops: CDR1 SGHKS, CDR2 YYEKEE (reference sequence). CDR3 bases: TGTGCCAGCAGACCCGGGACAGGGATACGCGAGCAGTACTTC. Translation gives CASRPGTGIREQYF.

The chain carries TRBV11-2 and TRBJ2-5; the match to TRBD2 covers 10 bases. CDR1 is SGHAT, CDR2 FQNNGV, per germline. CDR3 length equals 14 residues. V shed 5 bases, J shed 5 bases, and the junction held 5 bases outside the gene matches. Written as DNA, the CDR3 is TGTGCCAGCAGCATGACTAGCGGGTCCGAGACCCAGTACTTC. It encodes CASSMTSGSETQYF.

This chain connects TRBV19 to TRBJ2-3, with a weak D call TRBD2 (6 bases). There are 15 residues in the CDR3. CDR1 is LNHDA and CDR2 is SQIVND in the germline V gene (reference sequence). Trimming shortened V by 1 base and J by 2 bases, and 10 bases separated the two germline ends. The CDR3 nucleotides are TGTGCCAGTAGTATAGCCGAGGACTACACAGATACGCAGTATTTT. Translating gives CASSIAEDYTDTQYF.

A single count supports this clone. The chain combines TRBV12-3 or TRBV12-4 with TRBJ1-2; D gene uncertain. With 6 bases removed from V and 6 bases from J, the gap between germline ends came to 14 bases. The CDR3 covers 13 residues. This CDR3 reads CASSPVPGHGYTF. The DNA of the CDR3 is TGTGCCAGCAGCCCCGTACCCGGGCATGGCTACACCTTC.

This chain joins TRBV5-1 and TRBJ2-5, with 11 nucleotides matching TRBD2. Germline lookup yields CDR1 SGHRS and CDR2 YFSETQ. V was clipped by 0 bases and J by 0 bases; unmatched bases: 7. The CDR3 loop spans 18 amino acids. The CDR3, as DNA: TGCGCCAGCAGCTTGGGACTAGCGGGGAGCACCTACCAAGAGACCCAGTACTTC. Protein sequence: CASSLGLAGSTYQETQYF.

This sequence joins TRBV5-6 and TRBJ2-7; unclear D gene. The germline V gene encodes CDR1 SGHDT and CDR2 YYEEEE. The CDR3 extends over 12 amino acids. V lost 4 bases and J 2 bases, leaving 7 bases between the germline ends. For the CDR3, the DNA is TGTGCCAGCAGCCTGCTCGCCTACGAGCAGTACTTC. Translating gives CASSLLAYEQYF.

The chain uses TRBV21-1 and TRBJ2-2. TRBV21-1 is flagged as a pseudogene. The CDR3 covers 20 residues. The CDR3 reads CASSKGGPPGKASNTGELFF. The CDR3 DNA reads as TGTGCCAGCAGCAAAGGAGGACCCCCAGGGAAAGCTAGCAACACCGGGGAGCTGTTTTTT.

This chain uses TRBV6-5 with TRBJ2-7; tentative D call: TRBD2 (5 bases). Germline V gene data show CDR1 as MNHEY and CDR2 as SVGAGI. The CDR3 is made up of 14 amino acids. The V gene lost 3 bases and the J gene lost 0 bases, with 9 bases spanning the gap. The CDR3 coding sequence is TGTGCCAGCAGTTATGGGGAGTTCTCCTACGAGCAGTACTTC. Protein product: CASSYGEFSYEQYF.

The chain is built from TRBV7-9 and TRBJ2-5; D remains ambiguous. The CDR3 runs to 15 residues. Trimming took off 6 bases at V and 0 bases at J, with 14 bases between the two ends. In germline, CDR1 is SEHNR, CDR2 FQNEAQ (reference sequence). The CDR3 reads CASSPLQMYQETQYF. In DNA, the CDR3 is TGTGCCAGCAGTCCCCTTCAGATGTACCAAGAGACCCAGTACTTC.

This clone was found a few times. The rearrangement links TRBV5-6 to TRBJ1-3; D is undetermined. The germline V gene has CDR1 SGHDT and CDR2 YYEEEE. The V gene lost 0 bases and the J gene lost 6 bases, with 7 bases spanning the gap. The CDR3 is made up of 13 amino acids. The CDR3, as DNA: TGTGCCAGCAGCTTGGACTGGGAAAACACCATATATTTT. Its translation is CASSLDWENTIYF.

The chain uses TRBV12-3 or TRBV12-4 and TRBJ1-2; D gene uncertain. This CDR3 is 10 amino acids long. Trimming took 8 bases from V and 4 from J, leaving 5 bases between them. CDR3 in DNA: TGTGCCAGCCGCGGCTATGGCTACACCTTC. This sequence encodes CASRGYGYTF.

This chain links TRBV27 with TRBJ2-2; D is undetermined. The germline CDR1 and CDR2 sequences are MNHEY and SMNVEV (reference sequence). Between the trimmed V and J ends, which lost 6 bases and 2 bases, there was a span of 13 bases. CDR3 length: 15 residues. CDR3 in amino acids: CASRRVKANTGELFF. CDR3 bases: TGTGCCAGCAGGCGAGTTAAGGCTAACACCGGGGAGCTGTTTTTT.